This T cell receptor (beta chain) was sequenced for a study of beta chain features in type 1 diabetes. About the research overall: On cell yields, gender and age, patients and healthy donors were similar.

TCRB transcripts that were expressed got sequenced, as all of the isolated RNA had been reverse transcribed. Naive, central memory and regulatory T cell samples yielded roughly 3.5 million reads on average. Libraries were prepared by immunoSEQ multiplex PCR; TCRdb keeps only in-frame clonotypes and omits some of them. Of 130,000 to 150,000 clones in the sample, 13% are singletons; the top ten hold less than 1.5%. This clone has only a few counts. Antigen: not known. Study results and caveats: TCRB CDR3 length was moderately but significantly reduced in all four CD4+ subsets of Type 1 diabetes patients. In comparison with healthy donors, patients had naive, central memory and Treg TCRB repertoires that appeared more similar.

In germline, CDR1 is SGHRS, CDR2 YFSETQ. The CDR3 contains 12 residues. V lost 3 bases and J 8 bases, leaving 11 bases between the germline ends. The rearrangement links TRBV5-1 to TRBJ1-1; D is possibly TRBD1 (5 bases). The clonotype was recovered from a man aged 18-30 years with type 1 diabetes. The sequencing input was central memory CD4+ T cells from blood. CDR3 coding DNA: TGCGCCAGCAGCTGGGACTGGACAGAAGCTTTCTTT. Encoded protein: CASSWDWTEAFF.